This T cell receptor beta chain is drawn from a study of blood T cell repertoires in COVID-19 (dated by TCRdb to the early 2020s). Concerning the study at large: Samples from collaborators originated in the United States, Italy and Spain and spanned both the acute and convalescent phases of COVID-19. A de-identified subject ID, COVID-19 status, age in years and sex were almost always included in the sample metadata. The prospective study material was composed of cDNA or gDNA derived from T cells, B-cell-depleted T cells, or PBMCs. Where HLA class I and class II types were available, the types were taken from metadata supplied by the sample provider, not from assay-based typing. The repertoires were released in a freely available public database meant as a resource for research on the immune response to SARS-CoV-2. The dataset comprised deeply sampled blood TCRbeta repertoires from subjects exposed to, actively infected with, or recovered from COVID-19. Samples came from the ongoing ImmuneRACE study (first 160 participants) plus 1,254 subjects from 6 global collaborators. Study-level results and caveats: The quantity of clinical and demographic metadata differed by source and by participant and was supplied without curation.

About this clone itself: Its antigen has not been determined. Base-call qualities are not available, and no considerably larger clone is one nucleotide away.

Counted from cysteine to phenylalanine, this CDR3 has 13 amino acids. Solely the CDR3 DNA is kept, with 39 bases framed from the first base. Based on the germline V gene, the CDR1 and CDR2 sequences are SGHTA and FQGNSA. Between the V and J ends, shortened by 1 base and 6 bases respectively, the junction contains 7 bases. TCRbeta CDR3 regions were amplified from genomic DNA by means of the immunoSEQ Assay, a bias-controlled multiplex PCR. Per the authors' processing: Nucleated cell counts per sample were estimated from amplification of reference gene primers within the assay. To quantify the absolute abundance of each unique TCRbeta CDR3 rearrangement, sequence reads were collapsed and filtered. For each sample, productive Simpson clonality was calculated by taking the square root of Simpson's diversity index across productive rearrangements. TCRdb holds this immuneACCESS table with in-frame rearrangements only. Some clones are missing; in checked studies, unresolved V genes explain under half, and the rest has no known cause. V, J and clone size reflect that table, while D and trimming were determined from the DNA. The sample table lists approximately 220,000 clones, almost 90% of them with a count of one. Roughly 16% of the sample is held by the ten biggest clonotypes.

Participants in the prospective study were aged 18 to 89 years, lived in 24 United States geographic areas, and enrolled through a virtual design. In the prospective study, participants were assigned to cohorts based on the clinical history participants reported in a screening survey and a study questionnaire. A participant counted as exposed if, within 2 weeks of entering the study, that participant had been in contact with someone who had a PCR-confirmed or clinician-diagnosed COVID-19 case. In the prospective study, whole blood, serum and a nasopharyngeal or oropharyngeal swab were collected from each participant by mobile phlebotomists. Participants in the prospective study had the option to provide additional blood draws and questionnaires over an approximately 2-month period. Prospective study blood samples were shipped either frozen or at room temperature before DNA extraction.

Sequences were obtained from PBMCs or T cells enriched from blood (not recorded which). The source is a young man who had been exposed to COVID-19. In this chain, TRBV7-2 is recombined with TRBJ2-1; a confident D gene designation cannot be given. The nucleotide sequence is TGTGCCAGCAGCTTAGATTTCGGCAATGAGCAGTTCTTC. This gives the protein CASSLDFGNEQFF.